This T cell receptor beta chain was observed in a study of T cells in Graves' hyperthyroidism and ophthalmopathy (dated by TCRdb to between 2017 and 2020). In terms of the full investigation: Peripheral blood samples were taken at initial diagnosis, before any treatment was given. TCR V-J signatures able to tell the groups apart were searched for in a discovery cohort of 100 or so patients, of whom approximately 40 had Graves' ophthalmopathy and about 60 had stable Graves' hyperthyroidism. Prospective prediction of ophthalmopathy was tested in an independent validation cohort of 18 hyperthyroidism patients and roughly 16 patients who later progressed to ophthalmopathy. The 90 to 100 discovery patients were randomly split 7:3 into training and test sets. In addition, the study compared T-cell repertoires in thyroid tissue and in blood from roughly 6 Graves' hyperthyroidism patients. Once sampling was done, hyperthyroidism patients were given methimazole at a starting dose of 30 mg daily, whereas ophthalmopathy patients were given high-dose intravenous methylprednisolone. According to the paper, TCR Vbeta CDR3 sequencing was carried out on roughly 130 peripheral blood samples, which came from some 41 ophthalmopathy, about 75 hyperthyroidism and about 17 progressor patients. The paper's findings and limits, for the study overall: Most expanded thyroid clonotypes (frequency above 0.001) were also detected in blood, a finding suggesting that blood repertoires may reflect thyroid immune responses. Sample size was not statistically predetermined, and blinding of investigators to group allocation was not performed. A 13 V-J signature model separated ophthalmopathy from stable hyperthyroidism, with nearly 90% sensitivity and approximately 81% specificity in cross-validation and 80%/75% in testing. In validation, progression to ophthalmopathy was predicted by the model with roughly 69% sensitivity and nearly 75% specificity, a median of approximately 7.1 months before onset.

The TCR beta CDR3 regions were amplified from the RNA transcripts. The TCR CDR3 was subjected to a first round of RT-PCR using the HTBI primer set and the Qiagen OneStep RT-PCR kit. A second multiplex PCR round built the libraries, followed by size selection and purification. Sequencing of the libraries was done on an Illumina HiSeq2000 using paired-end 100 bp reads. The published analysis was carried out like this. SOAPnuke was used to process the raw data, with reads discarded if the reads contained adapters or uncalled bases, had a mean Phred below 15, or lacked an exact constant-primer or identifier match. High-quality paired reads were merged with COPE v1.2.5, and unique nucleotide sequences were defined as clonotypes. MiTCR v1.1 was used to align clonotypes to the IMGT TRBV, TRBD and TRBJ reference segments. The analysis was restricted to V-J combinations with a frequency above 0.0001, which together covered around 99% of the repertoires. A TCS score was defined as the ratio of F50 (clonal expansion) to E x V (chaos), with BLOSUM62-based TCRdist applied between CDR3 peptides within each V-J. Welch's t-statistics and random forest reduced several hundred V-J features to 10 to 15, which were used in a naive Bayes classifier (R e1071). Starting from the raw public reads, TCRdb applied fastp trimming at Q25, assembled clones with MiXCR and retained in-frame beta chains. Each entry merges the rows of one CDR3 protein and shows their most common DNA and genes. None of the V and J calls come from the authors' own analysis; TCRdb made them. The sample contains more than 650,000 distinct CDR3 sequences, 11% to 15% of them found a single time. The leading ten clones occupy 10% of the sample.

There are 15 amino acids in the CDR3, from cysteine to phenylalanine inclusive. Only the CDR3 part of the read is kept: 45 bases, read in frame from the first base. V is reduced by 7 bases and J by 4 bases, leaving a spacing of 17 bases between them. Stable Graves' hyperthyroidism was defined as no progression to ophthalmopathy during 18 months of follow-up. Hyperthyroidism patients were newly diagnosed, with disease duration under 2 months, and aged 18 to 65 years. Exclusion was applied to patients with uncontrolled infections, other autoimmune diseases, pregnancy or lactation. Diagnoses were based on clinical symptoms, serum thyroxine and TRAb, thyroid ultrasound and orbital computed tomography. PBMCs were isolated from about 9.1 ml of fresh peripheral blood by Ficoll-Paque density gradient centrifugation. Total RNA was extracted with Trizol reagent, and quality was checked on an Agilent 2100 Bioanalyzer.

This clonotype was recorded many times. Its specific antigen is unknown. No qualities accompany the bases; no much larger clone lies one base away. This receptor was identified in a woman under 30 with Graves' hyperthyroidism. The sequencing sample was made of blood. The rearranged segments are TRBV12-3 or TRBV12-4 and TRBJ2-1, with the D gene not clear enough to name. The CDR3 region reads CASTQSPSKYNEQFF. In nucleotides, the sequence is TGTGCCAGCACTCAGTCACCCTCAAAGTACAATGAGCAGTTCTTC.